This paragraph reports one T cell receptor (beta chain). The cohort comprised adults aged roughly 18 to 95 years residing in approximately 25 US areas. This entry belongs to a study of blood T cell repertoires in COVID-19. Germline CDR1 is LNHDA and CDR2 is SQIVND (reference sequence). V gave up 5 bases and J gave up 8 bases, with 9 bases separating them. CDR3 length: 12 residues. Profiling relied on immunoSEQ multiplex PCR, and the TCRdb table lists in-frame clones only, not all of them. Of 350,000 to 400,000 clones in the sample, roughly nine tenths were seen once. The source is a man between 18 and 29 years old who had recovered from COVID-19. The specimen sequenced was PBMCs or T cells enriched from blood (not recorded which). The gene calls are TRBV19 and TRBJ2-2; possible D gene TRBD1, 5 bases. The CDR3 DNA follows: TGTGCCAGTAGTTCAGGGCTGGGGGAGCTGTTTTTT. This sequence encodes CASSSGLGELFF. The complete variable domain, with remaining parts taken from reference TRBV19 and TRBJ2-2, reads DGGITQSPKYLFRKEGQNVTLSCEQNLNHDAMYWYRQDPGQGLRLIYYSQIVNDFQKGDIAEGYSVSREKKESFPLTVTSAQKNPTAFYLCASSSGLGELFFGEGSRLTVL.